These T cell receptor beta chains were read from a single sample in a study of identical twins. In TCRdb, the 5' RACE reads were re-called with MiXCR into one record per CDR3 protein. The repertoire holds about 200,000 distinct CDR3 sequences, with 6.5% to 8.5% as singletons. These same data were also listed under a study on yellow fever vaccine responses in identical twins.

The material sequenced was memory (CD45RO+) T cells sorted from blood. The receptors stem from a woman between 18 and 29 years old in good health. Both conserved end residues are part of each CDR3. The D gene is left open where the match is weak. Expanded clones get a size class; other rows say once, few or many, or leave the size out.

>TRBD2|TRBV28|TRBJ2-1|.
TGTGCCAGCAGGAGCGGGGCCTCGGGGAATGAGCAGTTCTTC
CASRSGASGNEQFF
>TRBD2|TRBV6-5|TRBJ2-5|many
TGTGCCAGCAGTTACTCCGGGACTAGCGGGCCCGAGACCCAGTACTTC
CASSYSGTSGPETQYF
>.|TRBV29-1|TRBJ1-2|many
TGCAGCGTTGTGGACCCTCTTAACTATGGCTACACCTTC
CSVVDPLNYGYTF
>.|TRBV5-1|TRBJ2-5|many
TGCGCCAGCAGGTTGGCCCTGGGTTCAGAGACCCAGTACTTC
CASRLALGSETQYF
>TRBD2|TRBV3-1|TRBJ2-1|many
TGTGCCAGCAGCCAATCAAAGCGGGGGGCAGGCTATGAGCAGTTCTTC
CASSQSKRGAGYEQFF
>TRBD2|TRBV20-1|TRBJ2-3|many
TGCAGTGCTAGCGCAACCCTAACTAGCGGGGGGGCCGGTCCGCAGTATTTT
CSASATLTSGGAGPQYF
>.|TRBV6-1|TRBJ1-1|few
TGTGCCAGCAGTGAGCGGGTGGAGAACACTGAAGCTTTCTTT
CASSERVENTEAFF
>TRBD2|TRBV20-1|TRBJ2-5|many
TGCAGTGCAGCGACTAGCGGCCAAGAGACCCAGTACTTC
CSAATSGQETQYF
>TRBD2|TRBV28|TRBJ2-7|.
TGTGCCGGGTCGAACGGGGGGAGAAAATACGAGCAGTACTTC
CAGSNGGRKYEQYF
>.|TRBV20-1|TRBJ2-7|.
TGCAGTGCTAGACAGGGGAAAGTGAACGAGCAGTACTTC
CSARQGKVNEQYF
>TRBD2|TRBV4-2|TRBJ2-1|many
TGTGCCAGCAGCCGGTACAAGCGTGGGGGGGGTTACAATGAGCAGTTCTTC
CASSRYKRGGGYNEQFF
>.|TRBV12-3/TRBV12-4|TRBJ1-1|many
TGTGCCAGCAGTTTAGTGGGGGTTTCGGGGATTGAAGCTTTCTTT
CASSLVGVSGIEAFF
>.|TRBV7-6|TRBJ2-7|many
TGTGCCAGCAGCTTAGAATCTTTGACAGCCCAGTACTTC
CASSLESLTAQYF
>.|TRBV12-3/TRBV12-4|TRBJ1-5|many
TGTGCCAGCAGCCGGAGGGGGGGCAATCAGCCCCAGCATTTT
CASSRRGGNQPQHF
>TRBD1|TRBV28|TRBJ1-2|few
TGTGCCAGCTCCCCGATCCCACAGGGGACCTTCTATGGCTACACCTTC
CASSPIPQGTFYGYTF
>TRBD2|TRBV4-1|TRBJ2-1|.
TGCGCCAGCAGCCAAGAATTAGGACTAGCGGTCTACAATGAGCAGTTCTTC
CASSQELGLAVYNEQFF
>TRBD2|TRBV3-1|TRBJ2-2|few
TGTGCCAGCAGCGACGGACTAGCGGGGGGGCTGAACACCGGGGAGCTGTTTTTT
CASSDGLAGGLNTGELFF
>TRBD1|TRBV29-1|TRBJ1-2|many
TGCAGCGCCGGGACAGGGACAAACTATGGCTACACCTTC
CSAGTGTNYGYTF
>.|TRBV20-1|TRBJ2-3|.
TGCAGTGCTAGAGTAGGAGCGGGTGACACAGATACGCAGTATTTT
CSARVGAGDTDTQYF
>TRBD1|TRBV19|TRBJ2-1|few
TGTGCCAGTAGTATAGCTGGGACAGGGCGTGAACAGTTCTTC
CASSIAGTGREQFF
>.|TRBV6-5|TRBJ2-7|.
TGTGCCAGCAGATATATGAAACAGGGTACTAGCTCCTACGAGCAGTACTTC
CASRYMKQGTSSYEQYF
>TRBD2|TRBV4-1|TRBJ2-7|many
TGCGCCAGCAGCCCGGGACTAGCGGGGGGTTACGAGCAGTACTTC
CASSPGLAGGYEQYF
>TRBD2|TRBV11-2|TRBJ2-3|.
TGTGCCAGCAGCTTACGTTTAAGCGGGGGGTCCCTCACAGATACGCAGTATTTT
CASSLRLSGGSLTDTQYF
>.|TRBV3-1|TRBJ1-5|few
TGTGCCAGCAGCCAAGAGGGGGGGAGGAATCAGCCCCAGCATTTT
CASSQEGGRNQPQHF
>.|TRBV5-8|TRBJ2-5|.
TGTGCCAGCAGGTGGGCAGAAGAGACCCAGTACTTC
CASRWAEETQYF
>.|TRBV6-6|TRBJ2-7|.
TGTGCCAGCAGTTTAACAGGGTTGGGGCAGTACTTC
CASSLTGLGQYF
>.|TRBV20-1|TRBJ2-3|many
TGCAGTGCCAAGTCTTTTAAAGGGTTTCCGTATTTT
CSAKSFKGFPYF